This TCR beta chain was profiled in a study of blood T cells in healthy people across ages. Study-level points and caveats: Comparison with aged donors showed that long-lived donors had more naive CD4+ cells and higher diversity. Older age went with lower TCR beta diversity per million T cells, in a roughly linear way.

Together with a sample-barcoded 5' primer, a J-beta primer mix was included in a second PCR lasting about 6 to 12 cycles. TCRdb redid the calling of the 5' RACE reads with MiXCR, one entry per CDR3 protein. The sample includes some 780,000 distinct CDR3 sequences, about 61% seen only once; the top ten take around 25%. Notes on this clonotype: The target antigen is unknown.

The CDR3 consists of 14 residues. CDR1 SGHAT and CDR2 FQNNGV come from the germline V gene. The V end was cut by 0 bases, the J end by 1 base, with 6 bases between. This TCR was recovered from a middle-aged man in good health. V gene TRBV11-2 combines with J gene TRBJ2-5; no clear D. Sequencing was performed on blood. The CDR3 region has the DNA TGTGCCAGCAGCTTAGAATACAGCCAAGAGACCCAGTACTTC. Encoded protein: CASSLEYSQETQYF.